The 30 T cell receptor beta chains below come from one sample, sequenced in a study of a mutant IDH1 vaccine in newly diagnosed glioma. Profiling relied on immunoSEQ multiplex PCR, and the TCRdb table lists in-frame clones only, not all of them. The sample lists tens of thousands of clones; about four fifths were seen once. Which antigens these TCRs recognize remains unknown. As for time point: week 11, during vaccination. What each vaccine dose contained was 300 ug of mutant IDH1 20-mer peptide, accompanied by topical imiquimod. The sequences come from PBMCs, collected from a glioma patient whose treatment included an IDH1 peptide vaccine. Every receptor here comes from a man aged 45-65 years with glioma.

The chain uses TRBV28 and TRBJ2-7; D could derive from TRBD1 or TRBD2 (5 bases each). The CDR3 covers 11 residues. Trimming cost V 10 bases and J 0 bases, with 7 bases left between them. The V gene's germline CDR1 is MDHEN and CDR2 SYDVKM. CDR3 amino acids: CATGPSYEQYF. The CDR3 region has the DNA TGTGCCACGGGACCCTCCTACGAGCAGTACTTC.

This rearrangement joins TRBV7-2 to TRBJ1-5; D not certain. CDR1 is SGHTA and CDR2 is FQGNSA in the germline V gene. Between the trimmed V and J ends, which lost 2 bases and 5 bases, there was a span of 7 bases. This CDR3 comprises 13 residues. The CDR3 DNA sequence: TGTGCCAGCAGCTTACGGCAGGATCAGCCCCAGCATTTT. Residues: CASSLRQDQPQHF. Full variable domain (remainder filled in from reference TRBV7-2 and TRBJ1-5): GAGVSQSPSNKVTEKGKDVELRCDPISGHTALYWYRQSLGQGLEFLIYFQGNSAPDKSGLPSDRFSAERTGGSVSTLTIQRTQQEDSAVYLCASSLRQDQPQHFGDGTRLSIL.

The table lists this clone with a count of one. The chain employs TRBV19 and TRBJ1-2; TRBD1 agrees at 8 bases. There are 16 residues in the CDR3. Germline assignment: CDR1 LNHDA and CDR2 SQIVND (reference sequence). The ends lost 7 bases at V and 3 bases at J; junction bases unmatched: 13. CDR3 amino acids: CASKSTRQGRDYGYTF. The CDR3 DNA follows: TGTGCCAGTAAATCGACGAGACAGGGGAGGGACTATGGCTACACCTTC.

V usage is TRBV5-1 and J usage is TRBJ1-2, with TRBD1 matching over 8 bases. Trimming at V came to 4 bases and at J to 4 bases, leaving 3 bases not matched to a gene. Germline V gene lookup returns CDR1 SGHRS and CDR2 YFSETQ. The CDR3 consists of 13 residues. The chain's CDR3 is CASSIGQGYGYTF. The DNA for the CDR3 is TGCGCCAGCAGCATCGGACAGGGCTATGGCTACACCTTC.

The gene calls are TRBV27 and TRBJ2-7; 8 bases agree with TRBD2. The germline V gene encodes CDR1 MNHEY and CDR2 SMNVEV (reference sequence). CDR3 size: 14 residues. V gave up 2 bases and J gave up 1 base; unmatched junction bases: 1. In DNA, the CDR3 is TGTGCCAGCAGTTTAACGGGAGGGTCCTACGAGCAGTACTTC. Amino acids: CASSLTGGSYEQYF.

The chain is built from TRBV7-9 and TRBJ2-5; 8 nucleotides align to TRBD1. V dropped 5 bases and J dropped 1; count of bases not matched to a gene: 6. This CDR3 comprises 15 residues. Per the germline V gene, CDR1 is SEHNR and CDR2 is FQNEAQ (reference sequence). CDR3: CASSPRDRIQETQYF. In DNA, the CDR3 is TGTGCCAGCAGCCCCCGGGACAGGATCCAAGAGACCCAGTACTTC.

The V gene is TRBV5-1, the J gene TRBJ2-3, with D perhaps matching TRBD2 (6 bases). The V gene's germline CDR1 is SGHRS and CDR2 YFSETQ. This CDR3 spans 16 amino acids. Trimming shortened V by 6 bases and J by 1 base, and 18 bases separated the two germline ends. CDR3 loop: CASTSPEGRGTDTQYF. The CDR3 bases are TGCGCCAGCACGTCGCCGGAGGGAAGAGGCACAGATACGCAGTATTTT.

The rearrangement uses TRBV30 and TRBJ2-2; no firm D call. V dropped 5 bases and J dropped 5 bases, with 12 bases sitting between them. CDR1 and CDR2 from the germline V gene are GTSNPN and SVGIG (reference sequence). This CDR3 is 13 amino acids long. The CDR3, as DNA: TGTGCCTGGGTGGACGGCAATACCGGGGAGCTGTTTTTT. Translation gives CAWVDGNTGELFF.

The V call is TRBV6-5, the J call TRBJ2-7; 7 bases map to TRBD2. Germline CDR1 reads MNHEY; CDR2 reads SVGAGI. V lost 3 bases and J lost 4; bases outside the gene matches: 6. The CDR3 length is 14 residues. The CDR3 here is CASSYSAGVYEQYF. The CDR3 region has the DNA TGTGCCAGCAGTTATTCGGCGGGAGTGTACGAGCAGTACTTC.

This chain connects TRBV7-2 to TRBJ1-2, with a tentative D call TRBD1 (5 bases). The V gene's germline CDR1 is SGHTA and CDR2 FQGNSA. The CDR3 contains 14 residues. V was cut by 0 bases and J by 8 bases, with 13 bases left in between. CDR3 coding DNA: TGTGCCAGCAGCTTAGCTCGGGACGCCGGGGGCTACACCTTC. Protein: CASSLARDAGGYTF.

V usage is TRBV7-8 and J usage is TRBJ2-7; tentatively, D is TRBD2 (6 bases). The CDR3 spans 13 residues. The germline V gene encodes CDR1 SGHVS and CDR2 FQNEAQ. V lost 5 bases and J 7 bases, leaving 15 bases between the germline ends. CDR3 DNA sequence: TGTGCCAGCAGCGGGGTTGGCCGGGGGGAGCAGTACTTC. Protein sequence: CASSGVGRGEQYF.

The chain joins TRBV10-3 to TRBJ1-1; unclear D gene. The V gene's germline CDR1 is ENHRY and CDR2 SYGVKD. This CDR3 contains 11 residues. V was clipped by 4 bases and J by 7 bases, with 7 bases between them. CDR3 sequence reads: CAISGDGEAFF. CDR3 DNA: TGTGCCATCAGTGGCGACGGTGAAGCTTTCTTT.

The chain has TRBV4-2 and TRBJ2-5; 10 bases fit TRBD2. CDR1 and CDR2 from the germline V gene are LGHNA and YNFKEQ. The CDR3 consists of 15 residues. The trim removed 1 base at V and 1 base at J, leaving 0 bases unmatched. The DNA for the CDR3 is TGTGCCAGCAGCCAAGGGACTAGCGGCCAAGAGACCCAGTACTTC. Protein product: CASSQGTSGQETQYF.

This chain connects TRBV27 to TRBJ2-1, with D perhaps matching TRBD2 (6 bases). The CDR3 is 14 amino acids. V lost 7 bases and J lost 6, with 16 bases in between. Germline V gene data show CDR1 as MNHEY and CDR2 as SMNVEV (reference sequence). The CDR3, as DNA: TGTGCCAGCACCGAGCGGGTCCCCTCCAATGAGCAGTTCTTC. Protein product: CASTERVPSNEQFF.

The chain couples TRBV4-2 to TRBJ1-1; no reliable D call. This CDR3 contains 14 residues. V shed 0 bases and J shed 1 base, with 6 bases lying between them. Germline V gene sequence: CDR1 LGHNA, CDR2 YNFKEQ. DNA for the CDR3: TGTGCCAGCAGCCAAGACCCGGGGAACACTGAAGCTTTCTTT. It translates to CASSQDPGNTEAFF.

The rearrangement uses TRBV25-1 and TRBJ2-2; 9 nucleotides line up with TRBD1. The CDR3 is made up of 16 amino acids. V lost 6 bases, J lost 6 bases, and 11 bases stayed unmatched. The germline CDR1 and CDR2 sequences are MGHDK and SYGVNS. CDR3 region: CASSGWTGVGAGELFF. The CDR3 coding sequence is TGTGCCAGCAGCGGATGGACAGGGGTTGGTGCCGGGGAGCTGTTTTTT.

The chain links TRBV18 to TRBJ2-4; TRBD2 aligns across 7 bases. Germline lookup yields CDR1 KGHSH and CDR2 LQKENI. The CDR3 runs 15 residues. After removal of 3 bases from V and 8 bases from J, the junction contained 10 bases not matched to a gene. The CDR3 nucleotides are TGTGCCAGCTCACCCGGGCGCGGGAGTGGAGACATTCAGTACTTC. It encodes CASSPGRGSGDIQYF.

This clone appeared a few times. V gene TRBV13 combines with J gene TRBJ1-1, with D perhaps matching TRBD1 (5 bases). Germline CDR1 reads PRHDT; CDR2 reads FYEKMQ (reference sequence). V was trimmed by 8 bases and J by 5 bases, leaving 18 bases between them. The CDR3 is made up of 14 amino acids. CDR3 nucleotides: TGTGCCAGCGGCCCGGACATTCTTCTGACTGAAGCTTTCTTT. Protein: CASGPDILLTEAFF.

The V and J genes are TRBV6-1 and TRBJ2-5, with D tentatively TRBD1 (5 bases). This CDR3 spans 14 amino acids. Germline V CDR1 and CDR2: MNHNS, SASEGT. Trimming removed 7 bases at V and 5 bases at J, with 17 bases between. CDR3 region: CASTLGQGVETQYF. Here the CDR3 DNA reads TGTGCCAGCACCCTAGGGCAGGGTGTGGAGACCCAGTACTTC.

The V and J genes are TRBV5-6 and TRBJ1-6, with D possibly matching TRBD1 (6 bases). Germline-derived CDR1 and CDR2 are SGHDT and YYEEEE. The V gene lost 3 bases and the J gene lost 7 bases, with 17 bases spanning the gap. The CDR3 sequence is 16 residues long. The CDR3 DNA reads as TGTGCCAGCAGCTCATGGGCAGGGGCACTGAATTCACCCCTCCACTTT. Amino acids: CASSSWAGALNSPLHF.

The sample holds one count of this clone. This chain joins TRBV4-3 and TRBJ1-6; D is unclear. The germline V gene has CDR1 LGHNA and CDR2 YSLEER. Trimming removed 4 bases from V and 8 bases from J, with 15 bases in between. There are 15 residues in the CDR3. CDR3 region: CASSLSNGGHSPLHF. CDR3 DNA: TGCGCCAGCAGCCTAAGCAATGGCGGTCATTCACCCCTCCACTTT.

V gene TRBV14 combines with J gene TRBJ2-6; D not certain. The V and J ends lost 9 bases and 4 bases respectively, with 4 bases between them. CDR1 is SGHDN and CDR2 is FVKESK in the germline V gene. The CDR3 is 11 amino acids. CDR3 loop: CASRGANVLTF. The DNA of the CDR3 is TGTGCCAGTCGAGGGGCCAACGTCCTGACTTTC.

CDR3 nucleotide sequence: TGTGCCAGTAGTATAAACGGATACTACGAGCAGTACTTC. Its protein product is CASSINGYYEQYF. The chain uses TRBV19 and TRBJ2-7; D is unclear. Germline-derived CDR1 and CDR2 are LNHDA and SQIVND (reference sequence). Trimming took off 2 bases at V and 3 bases at J, with 8 bases between the two ends. CDR3 size: 13 residues. Complete variable domain (other parts from reference TRBV19 and TRBJ2-7): DGGITQSPKYLFRKEGQNVTLSCEQNLNHDAMYWYRQDPGQGLRLIYYSQIVNDFQKGDIAEGYSVSREKKESFPLTVTSAQKNPTAFYLCASSINGYYEQYFGPGTRLTVT.

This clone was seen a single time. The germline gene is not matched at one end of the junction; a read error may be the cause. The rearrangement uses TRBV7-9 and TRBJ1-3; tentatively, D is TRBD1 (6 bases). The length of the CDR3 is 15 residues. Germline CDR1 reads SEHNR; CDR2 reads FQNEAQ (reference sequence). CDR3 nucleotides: TGTGCCAGCAGCCTAGCGGGGGCCTCTGGAAACACCATATATTTT. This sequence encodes CASSLAGASGNTIYF. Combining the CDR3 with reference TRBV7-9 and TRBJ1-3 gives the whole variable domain DTGVSQNPRHKITKRGQNVTFRCDPISEHNRLYWYRQTLGQGPEFLTYFQNEAQLEKSRLLSDRFSAERPKGSFSTLEIQRTEQGDSAMYLCASSLAGASGNTIYFGEGSWLTVV.

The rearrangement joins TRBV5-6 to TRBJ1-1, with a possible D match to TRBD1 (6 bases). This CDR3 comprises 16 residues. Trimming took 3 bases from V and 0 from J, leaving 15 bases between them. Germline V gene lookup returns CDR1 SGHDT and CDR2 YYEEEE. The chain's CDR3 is CASSWQGLHMNTEAFF. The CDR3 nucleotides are TGTGCCAGCAGCTGGCAGGGGCTTCACATGAACACTGAAGCTTTCTTT.

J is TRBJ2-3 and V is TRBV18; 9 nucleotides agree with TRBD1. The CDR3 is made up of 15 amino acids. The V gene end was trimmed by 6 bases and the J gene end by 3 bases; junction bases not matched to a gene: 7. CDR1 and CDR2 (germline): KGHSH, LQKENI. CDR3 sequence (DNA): TGTGCCAGCTCTAACCTACAGGGGGCAACAGATACGCAGTATTTT. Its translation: CASSNLQGATDTQYF. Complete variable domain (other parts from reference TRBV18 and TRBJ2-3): NAGVMQNPRHLVRRRGQEARLRCSPMKGHSHVYWYRQLPEEGLKFMVYLQKENIIDESGMPKERFSAEFPKEGPSILRIQQVVRGDSAAYFCASSNLQGATDTQYFGPGTRLTVL.

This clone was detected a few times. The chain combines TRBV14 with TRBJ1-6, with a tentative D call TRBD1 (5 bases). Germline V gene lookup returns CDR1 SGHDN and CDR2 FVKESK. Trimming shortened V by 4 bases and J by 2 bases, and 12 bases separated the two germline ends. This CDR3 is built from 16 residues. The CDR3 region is CASSPPAGAYNSPLHF. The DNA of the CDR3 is TGTGCCAGCAGCCCACCCGCGGGGGCCTATAATTCACCCCTCCACTTT.

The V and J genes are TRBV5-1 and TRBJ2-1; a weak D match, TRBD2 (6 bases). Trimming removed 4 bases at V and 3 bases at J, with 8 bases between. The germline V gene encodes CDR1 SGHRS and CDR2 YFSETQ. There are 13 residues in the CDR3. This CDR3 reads CASSRGLYNEQFF. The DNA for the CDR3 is TGCGCCAGCAGCAGGGGACTCTACAATGAGCAGTTCTTC.

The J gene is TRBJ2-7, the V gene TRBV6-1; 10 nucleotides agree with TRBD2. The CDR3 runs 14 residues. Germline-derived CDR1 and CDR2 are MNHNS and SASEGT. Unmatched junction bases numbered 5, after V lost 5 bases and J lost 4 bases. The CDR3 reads CASSWTSGPYEQYF. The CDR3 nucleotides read TGTGCCAGCAGTTGGACTAGCGGACCGTACGAGCAGTACTTC.

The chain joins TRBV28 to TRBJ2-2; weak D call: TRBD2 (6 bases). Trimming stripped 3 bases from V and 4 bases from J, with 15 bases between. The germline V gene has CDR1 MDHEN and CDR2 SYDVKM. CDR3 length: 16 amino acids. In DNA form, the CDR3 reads TGTGCCAGCAGTTTTCCTGGCGGGACGAGCACCGGGGAGCTGTTTTTT. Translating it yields CASSFPGGTSTGELFF.